A selection of T cell receptor beta chains follows, all from one sample in a study of beta chain features in type 1 diabetes. Here immunoSEQ multiplex PCR was the method, and the copy in TCRdb shows in-frame clones only, minus some. The repertoire holds about 230,000 clones, under 20% seen once, with more than 0.075% in the top ten. Sequenced sample: naive CD4+ T cells from blood. The receptors shown here come from a man younger than 40 with type 1 diabetes. CDR3s include the opening cysteine and the closing phenylalanine or tryptophan. The order of the fields is CDR3 protein, CDR3 DNA, clone size, V gene, D gene, J gene. The D gene is left open where the match is weak. Size tells how often a clone was seen (once, few, many) or the class of an expanded clone, and some rows leave it out.

CDR3: CASSVGGSGITTGELFF
DNA: TGTGCCAGCAGCGTAGGTGGTAGCGGGATAACGACCGGGGAGCTGTTTTTT
size: few
V: TRBV9
D: TRBD2
J: TRBJ2-2

CDR3: CACSRSGPTTGQYF
DNA: TGTGCCTGTTCCAGATCCGGGCCGACCACTGGGCAGTACTTC
size: few
V: TRBV30
D: -
J: TRBJ2-7

CDR3: CASTLQSFGDEQFF
DNA: TGTGCCAGCACCCTACAGAGTTTTGGCGATGAGCAGTTCTTC
size: few
V: TRBV4-2
D: -
J: TRBJ2-1

CDR3: CASSFGGPETQYF
DNA: TGTGCCAGCAGCTTCGGGGGGCCGGAGACCCAGTACTTC
size: once
V: TRBV7-2
D: -
J: TRBJ2-5

CDR3: CASSYGQGGTDTQYF
DNA: TGTGCCAGCAGTTATGGACAGGGTGGCACAGATACGCAGTATTTT
size: few
V: TRBV7-9
D: TRBD1
J: TRBJ2-3

CDR3: CAWSVGGDNEQFF
DNA: TGTGCCTGGAGTGTAGGCGGGGACAATGAGCAGTTCTTC
size: -
V: TRBV30
D: -
J: TRBJ2-1

CDR3: CASSLALGDTQYF
DNA: TGTGCCAGCAGCTTAGCTCTAGGGGATACCCAGTACTTC
size: -
V: TRBV11-3
D: -
J: TRBJ2-5

CDR3: CASSLGSELGGYTF
DNA: TGTGCCAGCAGCTTAGGGTCGGAGCTGGGTGGCTACACCTTC
size: -
V: TRBV7-9
D: -
J: TRBJ1-2

CDR3: CASSLEGTGKNYGYTF
DNA: TGTGCCAGCAGCTTAGAGGGGACAGGAAAAAACTATGGCTACACCTTC
size: few
V: TRBV7-2
D: TRBD1
J: TRBJ1-2

CDR3: CASSLQGGNTEAFF
DNA: TGTGCCAGCAGCTTACAGGGAGGAAACACTGAAGCTTTCTTT
size: -
V: TRBV7-9
D: -
J: TRBJ1-1

CDR3: CASSLGGTDTQYF
DNA: TGTGCCAGCAGCTTAGGGGGTACAGATACGCAGTATTTT
size: -
V: TRBV7-2
D: -
J: TRBJ2-3

CDR3: CAWSPTASGNTIYF
DNA: TGTGCCTGGAGCCCGACAGCCTCTGGAAACACCATATATTTT
size: -
V: TRBV30
D: -
J: TRBJ1-3

CDR3: CASSYKSLVQGGEQPQHF
DNA: TGTGCCAGCAGCTACAAAAGCCTGGTCCAGGGCGGGGAACAGCCCCAGCATTTT
size: few
V: TRBV7-2
D: -
J: TRBJ1-5

CDR3: CASSLDGDTQYF
DNA: TGTGCCAGCAGCTTGGATGGGGATACGCAGTATTTT
size: few
V: TRBV5-4
D: -
J: TRBJ2-3

CDR3: CASSKDRSSYNEQFF
DNA: TGCGCCAGCAGCAAGGACAGGAGCTCCTACAATGAGCAGTTCTTC
size: -
V: TRBV5-1
D: TRBD1
J: TRBJ2-1

CDR3: CASSSAAGEETQYF
DNA: TGTGCCAGCAGCTCCGCCGCAGGGGAAGAGACCCAGTACTTC
size: few
V: TRBV5-4
D: -
J: TRBJ2-5

CDR3: CASSPRTPAMSYGYTF
DNA: TGTGCCAGCAGCCCTCGGACACCCGCGATGAGCTATGGCTACACCTTC
size: -
V: TRBV7-9
D: -
J: TRBJ1-2

CDR3: CASSRDGSSTDTQYF
DNA: TGCGCCAGCAGCCGGGACGGATCTAGCACAGATACGCAGTATTTT
size: -
V: TRBV5-1
D: -
J: TRBJ2-3

CDR3: CAWSVRSYGYTF
DNA: TGTGCCTGGAGTGTTAGGTCGTATGGCTACACCTTC
size: -
V: TRBV30
D: -
J: TRBJ1-2

CDR3: CASSVSGYNEQFF
DNA: TGTGCCAGCAGCGTTAGCGGGTACAATGAGCAGTTCTTC
size: -
V: TRBV9
D: TRBD2
J: TRBJ2-1

CDR3: CASSLGVGRQYF
DNA: TGTGCCAGCAGTTTAGGTGTGGGGAGACAGTACTTC
size: few
V: TRBV6-5
D: -
J: TRBJ2-7

CDR3: CASSLVSGRNNQPQHF
DNA: TGTGCCAGCAGCTTAGTGTCGGGACGGAATAATCAGCCCCAGCATTTT
size: few
V: TRBV7-2
D: -
J: TRBJ1-5

CDR3: CSAKDRLDSAEAFF
DNA: TGCAGCGCCAAAGACAGGCTTGATTCTGCTGAAGCTTTCTTT
size: few
V: TRBV29-1
D: -
J: TRBJ1-1